The T cell receptor (beta chain) under discussion was sequenced for a study of response to subunit inactivated influenza vaccine. Worth noting for this clonotype: Antigen: not known.

The CDR3 contains 13 residues. V shed 6 bases and J 7 bases; nucleotides not matched to a gene: 5. Germline lookup yields CDR1 DFQATT and CDR2 SNEGSKA (reference sequence). TCRdb fed the RT-PCR reads into MiXCR, producing one record per CDR3 protein. The sample holds roughly 700,000 distinct CDR3 sequences, more than 11% seen once. Study-wide results and limits: Seasonal influenza vaccination, on each occasion, was suggested by the authors to recruit few new T cells.

The source was PBMCs from blood, collected approximately 15 days before vaccination. V and J are TRBV20-1 and TRBJ2-1; 11 bases match TRBD1. The receptor's source is a man over 45 who received an inactivated influenza vaccine. The CDR3 nucleotides are TGCAGTGCCCGGGACAGGGGGAGAAATGAGCAGTTCTTC. It is translated as CSARDRGRNEQFF.